Described below is a single T cell receptor (beta chain) sequence and its context. The data were obtained in a study of T-cell reconstitution after alpha-beta-depleted transplantation in children. Germline lookup yields CDR1 LGHNA and CDR2 YSLEER. The J segment lost 2 bases and the V segment lost 0 bases, leaving 9 bases of the junction unmatched. The CDR3 is 19 residues long. A TCRbeta library incorporating unique molecular identifiers was prepared. Using its own MiXCR run on the PCR reads, TCRdb lists one record per CDR3 protein. The data hold almost 400,000 distinct CDR3 sequences, with just over 20% observed a single time.

The sample consisted of PBMCs from the stem cell graft donor, taken from the stem cell graft. The receptor was isolated from a human donor who donated a stem cell graft to a child with acute myeloid leukemia. The rearrangement joins TRBV4-3 to TRBJ2-6, with TRBD1 matching 8 bases. Here the CDR3 reads CASSQDPQGAVAGANVLTF. Here the CDR3 DNA reads TGCGCCAGCAGCCAAGACCCCCAGGGGGCCGTTGCTGGGGCCAACGTCCTGACTTTC.